What follows describes a single T cell receptor beta chain. Its target is unknown. CDR3 length: 16 residues. Germline V CDR1 and CDR2: SGDLS, YYNGEE. V dropped 2 bases and J dropped 3; count of bases not matched to a gene: 7. The data are from a study of cytomegalovirus exposure and HLA in healthy donors. With 60 Vbeta and 13 Jbeta primers, the PCR was carried out. The repertoire was sequenced with immunoSEQ multiplex PCR; TCRdb's copy has only in-frame clones and lacks some. The repertoire holds approximately 120,000 clones, with around 79% as singletons. Study-level findings and limits: HLA restriction was apparent for most CMV-associated TCR beta chains in a later analysis. Researchers catalogued some 160 TCR beta chains as cytomegalovirus-associated. Three CMV-associated chains proved CMV antigen-specific in vitro. Donors belonging to an Asian-associated ancestry cluster reportedly showed fewer N-insertions in productive TCRs than the 666-donor mean, according to what a later analysis found.

The clonotype originates from a middle-aged woman in good health and CMV-seronegative. Sequencing was carried out using PBMCs. The rearrangement uses TRBV9 and TRBJ2-2; TRBD2 agrees at 7 bases. In DNA form, the CDR3 reads TGTGCCAGCAGCGTTCGGGGGAGGGCCCACACCGGGGAGCTGTTTTTT. This encodes CASSVRGRAHTGELFF.